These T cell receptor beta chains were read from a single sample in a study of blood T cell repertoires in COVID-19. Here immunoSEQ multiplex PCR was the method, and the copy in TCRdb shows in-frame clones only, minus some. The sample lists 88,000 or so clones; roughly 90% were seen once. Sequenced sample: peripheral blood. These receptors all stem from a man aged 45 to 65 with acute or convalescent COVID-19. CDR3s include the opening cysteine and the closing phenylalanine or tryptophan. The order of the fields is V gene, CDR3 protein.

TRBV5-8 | CASSLWRTEAFF
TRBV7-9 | CASSLEDRPSAF
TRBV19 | CASSPGQVQETQYF
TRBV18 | CASSSNYGYTF
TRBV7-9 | CASSLRLVGAESPLHF
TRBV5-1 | CASSLVGLAGVYEQFF
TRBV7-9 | CASSPQTGGASGYTF
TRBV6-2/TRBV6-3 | CASSQTTYGYTF
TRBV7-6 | CASSLRAAGQNTEAFF
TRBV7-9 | CASSFAGRGNEQFF
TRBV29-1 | CSAEKSSGNTIYF
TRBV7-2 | CASSFTMGPRTDTQYF
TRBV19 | CASNPAGRGGSPLHF
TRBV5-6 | CASSLAGRAGNTEAFF